These 4 T cell receptor beta chains were sequenced from one sample in a study of identifying expanded T cells in peripheral blood. Assay used: immunoSEQ multiplex PCR; TCRdb lists only in-frame clones, some missing. In the table there are around 99,000 clones, less than 90% of which are singletons. Sequencing input: blood. Source of these receptors: a person aged 18 to 70 in good health.

The chain uses TRBV27 and TRBJ2-5; 7 bases agree with TRBD2. The V gene's germline CDR1 is MNHEY and CDR2 SMNVEV (reference sequence). This CDR3 is 13 amino acids long. Trimming at V came to 4 bases and at J to 5 bases, leaving 4 bases not matched to a gene. The DNA for the CDR3 is TGTGCCAGCAGTTCTGTGGGAGGGGAGACCCAGTACTTC. Amino acid sequence: CASSSVGGETQYF.

J is TRBJ1-6 and V is TRBV5-1; a possible D gene is TRBD1 (5 bases). This CDR3 has 16 residues. V lost 4 bases and J 8 bases, leaving 19 bases between the germline ends. CDR1 is SGHRS and CDR2 is YFSETQ in the germline V gene. CDR3 protein: CASSPSTGGGDSPLHF. The CDR3 region has the DNA TGCGCCAGCAGCCCATCGACGGGGGGAGGCGATTCACCCCTCCACTTT.

The V and J genes are TRBV28 and TRBJ2-7; 9 bases align to TRBD1. The germline V gene encodes CDR1 MDHEN and CDR2 SYDVKM. The junction had 8 bases not matched to a gene; V was cut back by 5 bases and J by 6 bases. This CDR3 comprises 14 residues. This CDR3 reads CASSTGTGYAEQYF. DNA for the CDR3: TGTGCCAGCAGTACCGGGACAGGGTACGCCGAGCAGTACTTC.

This sequence joins TRBV18 and TRBJ2-5; 11 nucleotides match TRBD2. Trimming removed 3 bases from V and 1 base from J; junction bases left unmatched: 4. CDR3 length: 16 residues. From germline, CDR1 is KGHSH and CDR2 LQKENI. CDR3 loop: CASSPGSGGVQETQYF. The DNA of the CDR3 is TGTGCCAGCTCACCTGGTAGCGGGGGGGTCCAAGAGACCCAGTACTTC.